This T cell receptor (beta chain) was recorded in a study of vaccination and CD4 T cells after COVID-19. Study information: The authors used overlapping spike peptides from SARS-CoV-2, HCoV-NL63, HCoV-OC43 and HCoV-229E to stimulate cells. Study findings and constraints: Median numbers of SARS-CoV-2-reactive clonotypes increased from approximately 23 to 38 (not a significant change).

On this clonotype: Its antigen remains unknown.

Sequencing of DNA taken from cultured CD4+ T cells relied on the Oncomine TCR Beta short-read assay. It was cultured CD4+ T cells from which genomic DNA was extracted. From the PCR reads, TCRdb called clonotypes with MiXCR, one entry per CDR3 protein. The profile shows 20,000 to 25,000 distinct CDR3 sequences, roughly 34% of them singletons. CDR1 is MNHNS, CDR2 SASEGT, per germline. The V gene lost 7 bases and the J gene lost 5 bases, with 17 bases spanning the gap. This CDR3 has 14 amino acids. Noted treatment: roughly nine-day PBMC culture with coronavirus spike peptide pools or control peptides (ViraFEST assay). Peptide pools at about 9.7 ug/ml, together with 8 to 10 IU/ml IL-2, were added to cultures of 1.5 million to 2.5 million PBMCs per well.

The material was CD4+ T cells from blood, cultured in vitro, obtained before SARS-CoV-2 vaccination. The chain employs TRBV6-1 and TRBJ1-2; D not certain. This TCR was sampled from a human donor who had recovered from COVID-19. The DNA for the CDR3 is TGTGCCAGCACAGCGGGCCCACGAGCATATGGCTACACCTTC. Encoded protein: CASTAGPRAYGYTF.